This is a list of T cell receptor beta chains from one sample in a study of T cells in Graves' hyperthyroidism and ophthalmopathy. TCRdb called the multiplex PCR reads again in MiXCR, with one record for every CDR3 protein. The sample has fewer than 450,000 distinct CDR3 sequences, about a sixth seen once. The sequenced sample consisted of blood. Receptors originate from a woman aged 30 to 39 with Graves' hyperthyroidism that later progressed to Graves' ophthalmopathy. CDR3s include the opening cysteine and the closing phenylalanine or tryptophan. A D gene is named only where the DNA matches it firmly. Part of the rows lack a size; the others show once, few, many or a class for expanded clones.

cdr3_aa: CASSQSGGANTDTQYF
cdr3_nt: TGTGCCAGCAGCCAAAGCGGGGGGGCGAACACAGATACGCAGTATTTT
j_call: TRBJ2-3
clone_size: NA
d_call: TRBD2
v_call: TRBV7-9

cdr3_aa: CASINRAADNEQFF
cdr3_nt: TGTGCCAGCATCAACAGGGCTGCCGACAATGAGCAGTTCTTC
j_call: TRBJ2-1
clone_size: many
d_call: NA
v_call: TRBV28

cdr3_aa: CASSLYDSAAGALYEQYF
cdr3_nt: TGTGCCAGCTCACTATATGACTCCGCGGCGGGAGCTCTCTACGAGCAGTACTTC
j_call: TRBJ2-7
clone_size: many
d_call: TRBD2
v_call: TRBV18

cdr3_aa: CATSGRPSGRWETQYF
cdr3_nt: TGTGCCACCTCGGGGCGACCCTCGGGGCGGTGGGAGACCCAGTACTTC
j_call: TRBJ2-5
clone_size: NA
d_call: NA
v_call: TRBV28

cdr3_aa: CASRLIGLHTEAFF
cdr3_nt: TGTGCCAGCAGGTTAATAGGACTGCACACTGAAGCTTTCTTT
j_call: TRBJ1-1
clone_size: many
d_call: NA
v_call: TRBV11-2

cdr3_aa: CATSLLQGYQETQYF
cdr3_nt: TGTGCCACCAGCTTACTCCAGGGGTACCAAGAGACCCAGTACTTC
j_call: TRBJ2-5
clone_size: NA
d_call: NA
v_call: TRBV15

cdr3_aa: CASSRDGRYEQYF
cdr3_nt: TGTGCCAGCAGCCGGGACGGACGCTACGAGCAGTACTTC
j_call: TRBJ2-7
clone_size: many
d_call: NA
v_call: TRBV12-3/TRBV12-4

cdr3_aa: CSARVPGQGAPGSPYEQYF
cdr3_nt: TGCAGTGCTAGAGTACCGGGACAGGGGGCCCCCGGCAGCCCCTACGAGCAGTACTTC
j_call: TRBJ2-7
clone_size: NA
d_call: TRBD1
v_call: TRBV20-1

cdr3_aa: CSVARGVNTGELFF
cdr3_nt: TGCAGCGTTGCAAGAGGGGTTAACACCGGGGAGCTGTTTTTT
j_call: TRBJ2-2
clone_size: NA
d_call: NA
v_call: TRBV29-1

cdr3_aa: CASSKGGAGNQPQHF
cdr3_nt: TGTGCCAGCTCTAAAGGGGGGGCTGGCAATCAGCCCCAGCATTTT
j_call: TRBJ1-5
clone_size: NA
d_call: NA
v_call: TRBV6-2/TRBV6-3

cdr3_aa: CASSLQVGSNQPQHF
cdr3_nt: TGTGCCAGCAGTTTACAGGTCGGTAGCAATCAGCCCCAGCATTTT
j_call: TRBJ1-5
clone_size: NA
d_call: NA
v_call: TRBV12-3/TRBV12-4

cdr3_aa: CASSPHPEDTQETQYF
cdr3_nt: TGTGCCAGCAGCCCCCATCCCGAGGACACACAAGAGACCCAGTACTTC
j_call: TRBJ2-5
clone_size: many
d_call: NA
v_call: TRBV11-2

cdr3_aa: CSVVGRNTGELFF
cdr3_nt: TGCAGCGTTGTGGGGCGGAACACCGGGGAGCTGTTTTTT
j_call: TRBJ2-2
clone_size: many
d_call: NA
v_call: TRBV29-1

cdr3_aa: CASRIGTNEKLFF
cdr3_nt: TGTGCCAGCCGAATAGGGACTAATGAAAAACTGTTTTTT
j_call: TRBJ1-4
clone_size: many
d_call: NA
v_call: TRBV12-3/TRBV12-4

cdr3_aa: CASSLGTSGARMNNEQFF
cdr3_nt: TGTGCCAGCAGCTTAGGGACTAGCGGGGCAAGAATGAACAATGAGCAGTTCTTC
j_call: TRBJ2-1
clone_size: many
d_call: TRBD2
v_call: TRBV7-2

cdr3_aa: CASSYSHGTNSYEQYF
cdr3_nt: TGTGCCAGCAGTTACTCGCACGGAACTAACTCCTACGAGCAGTACTTC
j_call: TRBJ2-7
clone_size: many
d_call: NA
v_call: TRBV6-5

cdr3_aa: CASSDQGTGKIYEQYF
cdr3_nt: TGTGCCAGCAGTGATCAGGGGACAGGGAAGATCTACGAGCAGTACTTC
j_call: TRBJ2-7
clone_size: NA
d_call: TRBD1
v_call: TRBV2

cdr3_aa: CASSSVRPSYNEQFF
cdr3_nt: TGCGCCAGCAGCTCTGTTAGACCCTCCTACAATGAGCAGTTCTTC
j_call: TRBJ2-1
clone_size: once
d_call: NA
v_call: TRBV5-1

cdr3_aa: CSARGGGNAEAFF
cdr3_nt: TGCAGTGCTAGGGGGGGGGGGAACGCTGAAGCTTTCTTT
j_call: TRBJ1-1
clone_size: NA
d_call: NA
v_call: TRBV20-1

cdr3_aa: CAWSVFPDTQHF
cdr3_nt: TGTGCCTGGAGTGTATTTCCGGACACCCAGCATTTT
j_call: TRBJ1-5
clone_size: many
d_call: NA
v_call: TRBV30

cdr3_aa: CASSISDTQYF
cdr3_nt: TGTGCCAGTAGTATCTCGGATACGCAGTATTTT
j_call: TRBJ2-3
clone_size: many
d_call: NA
v_call: TRBV19

cdr3_aa: CARQGGDDEKLFF
cdr3_nt: TGTGCCAGGCAGGGGGGGGACGATGAAAAACTGTTTTTT
j_call: TRBJ1-4
clone_size: many
d_call: TRBD1
v_call: TRBV28

cdr3_aa: CASSAGHLNYEQYF
cdr3_nt: TGTGCCAGCAGCGCGGGACACCTAAACTACGAGCAGTACTTC
j_call: TRBJ2-7
clone_size: few
d_call: NA
v_call: TRBV9

cdr3_aa: CASSQVLGLGLAGGSYEQYF
cdr3_nt: TGTGCCAGCAGCCAAGTTCTAGGCCTCGGACTAGCGGGGGGGAGCTACGAGCAGTACTTC
j_call: TRBJ2-7
clone_size: many
d_call: TRBD2
v_call: TRBV3-1

cdr3_aa: CASSLWGQGEQYF
cdr3_nt: TGTGCCAGCAGTTTATGGGGACAGGGCGAGCAGTACTTC
j_call: TRBJ2-7
clone_size: many
d_call: TRBD1
v_call: TRBV28

cdr3_aa: CASSATGSINEQFF
cdr3_nt: TGTGCCAGCAGCGCCACAGGGTCGATCAATGAGCAGTTCTTC
j_call: TRBJ2-1
clone_size: NA
d_call: NA
v_call: TRBV9

cdr3_aa: CASSLQAGPQETQYF
cdr3_nt: TGTGCCAGCAGCTTACAAGCGGGACCCCAAGAGACCCAGTACTTC
j_call: TRBJ2-5
clone_size: many
d_call: TRBD2
v_call: TRBV7-9

cdr3_aa: CASIRGTEALF
cdr3_nt: TGTGCCAGCATACGGGGCACTGAAGCTCTCTTT
j_call: TRBJ1-1
clone_size: few
d_call: NA
v_call: TRBV6-2/TRBV6-3

cdr3_aa: CASSLEGTPYEQYF
cdr3_nt: TGCGCCAGCAGCTTGGAGGGGACACCTTACGAGCAGTACTTC
j_call: TRBJ2-7
clone_size: NA
d_call: NA
v_call: TRBV5-1

cdr3_aa: CASSLGQGDNEQFF
cdr3_nt: TGTGCCAGCAGCTTGGGGCAGGGTGACAATGAGCAGTTCTTC
j_call: TRBJ2-1
clone_size: NA
d_call: NA
v_call: TRBV5-4

cdr3_aa: CASSALAGAYNEQFF
cdr3_nt: TGTGCCAGCAGCGCACTAGCGGGAGCCTACAATGAGCAGTTCTTC
j_call: TRBJ2-1
clone_size: many
d_call: TRBD2
v_call: TRBV7-9

cdr3_aa: CASSPSGLYQETQYF
cdr3_nt: TGTGCCAGCAGTCCCAGCGGACTGTACCAAGAGACCCAGTACTTC
j_call: TRBJ2-5
clone_size: many
d_call: NA
v_call: TRBV28

cdr3_aa: CASGLNTGELFF
cdr3_nt: TGTGCCAGTGGCCTGAACACCGGGGAGCTGTTTTTT
j_call: TRBJ2-2
clone_size: few
d_call: NA
v_call: TRBV11-2

cdr3_aa: CASSRTYVEAPINATNEKLFF
cdr3_nt: TGTGCCAGCAGCCGTACGTACGTAGAGGCCCCGATCAATGCAACTAATGAAAAACTGTTTTTT
j_call: TRBJ1-4
clone_size: many
d_call: NA
v_call: TRBV11-2

cdr3_aa: CASRWAGGWNEQFF
cdr3_nt: TGTGCCAGCAGATGGGCAGGAGGGTGGAATGAGCAGTTCTTC
j_call: TRBJ2-1
clone_size: NA
d_call: NA
v_call: TRBV6-1

cdr3_aa: CASSGEGEHTEAFF
cdr3_nt: TGTGCCAGCAGCGGAGAGGGAGAGCACACTGAAGCTTTCTTT
j_call: TRBJ1-1
clone_size: many
d_call: NA
v_call: TRBV12-3/TRBV12-4

cdr3_aa: CASRAAGTTNTGELFF
cdr3_nt: TGTGCCAGCAGAGCCGCCGGGACTACGAACACCGGGGAGCTGTTTTTT
j_call: TRBJ2-2
clone_size: many
d_call: TRBD2
v_call: TRBV6-2/TRBV6-3

cdr3_aa: CASSPGRGRRDTQYF
cdr3_nt: TGTGCCAGCAGCCCGGGTCGAGGACGGCGGGATACGCAGTATTTT
j_call: TRBJ2-3
clone_size: NA
d_call: NA
v_call: TRBV12-3/TRBV12-4

cdr3_aa: CASSQTADYGYTF
cdr3_nt: TGTGCCAGCAGTCAGACAGCAGACTATGGCTACACCTTC
j_call: TRBJ1-2
clone_size: many
d_call: NA
v_call: TRBV2

cdr3_aa: CASSGRDRSYEQYF
cdr3_nt: TGTGCCAGCAGTGGCCGGGACAGATCCTACGAGCAGTACTTC
j_call: TRBJ2-7
clone_size: once
d_call: TRBD1
v_call: TRBV6-2/TRBV6-3

cdr3_aa: CASSYDSAQNYGYTF
cdr3_nt: TGCGCCAGCAGCTATGACAGCGCCCAGAACTATGGCTACACCTTC
j_call: TRBJ1-2
clone_size: many
d_call: NA
v_call: TRBV5-1

cdr3_aa: CSARGGNEQFF
cdr3_nt: TGCAGTGCCCGGGGGGGGAATGAGCAGTTCTTC
j_call: TRBJ2-1
clone_size: few
d_call: TRBD2
v_call: TRBV20-1

cdr3_aa: CASSPRRVNEKLFF
cdr3_nt: TGTGCCAGCAGCCCCAGGCGGGTTAATGAAAAACTGTTTTTT
j_call: TRBJ1-4
clone_size: NA
d_call: NA
v_call: TRBV5-5

cdr3_aa: CASSSPPLDTHGEAFF
cdr3_nt: TGTGCCAGCAGCTCCCCGCCGCTTGACACCCACGGTGAAGCTTTCTTT
j_call: TRBJ1-1
clone_size: once
d_call: NA
v_call: TRBV11-2

cdr3_aa: CASTSGGGNEQFF
cdr3_nt: TGTGCCAGCACCTCGGGCGGGGGCAATGAGCAGTTCTTC
j_call: TRBJ2-1
clone_size: once
d_call: TRBD2
v_call: TRBV5-4

cdr3_aa: CASREGLQNEKLFF
cdr3_nt: TGTGCCAGCAGGGAGGGGTTGCAGAATGAAAAACTGTTTTTT
j_call: TRBJ1-4
clone_size: many
d_call: NA
v_call: TRBV2

cdr3_aa: CASSPGGGYEQYF
cdr3_nt: TGTGCCAGCAGTCCTGGGGGAGGCTACGAGCAGTACTTC
j_call: TRBJ2-7
clone_size: many
d_call: NA
v_call: TRBV27

cdr3_aa: CASSQERGVTYEQYF
cdr3_nt: TGTGCCAGCAGCCAAGAGCGGGGGGTAACCTACGAGCAGTACTTC
j_call: TRBJ2-7
clone_size: NA
d_call: TRBD2
v_call: TRBV4-2

cdr3_aa: CASSALAGGLFF
cdr3_nt: TGTGCCAGCAGCGCTCTAGCGGGGGGGCTGTTCTTC
j_call: TRBJ2-1
clone_size: NA
d_call: TRBD2
v_call: TRBV3-1

cdr3_aa: CASSPGDQPQHF
cdr3_nt: TGTGCCAGCTCACCGGGTGATCAGCCCCAGCATTTT
j_call: TRBJ1-5
clone_size: many
d_call: NA
v_call: TRBV18

cdr3_aa: CASRSNTDSGNTIYF
cdr3_nt: TGTGCCAGCAGATCCAACACCGACTCTGGAAACACCATATATTTT
j_call: TRBJ1-3
clone_size: NA
d_call: NA
v_call: TRBV6-1